These 3 T cell receptor beta chains were all obtained from the same sample, sequenced in a study of PD-1 and CTLA-4 blockade in melanoma. Measured with immunoSEQ multiplex PCR; TCRdb has only the in-frame clones, and not every one. The sample shows roughly 30,000 clones, about 89% of them seen only once. Sequencing used CD8+ T cells from peripheral blood, obtained before anti-PD-1 treatment. The receptors were sampled from a human donor with melanoma.

The chain employs TRBV11-2 and TRBJ2-2; the match to TRBD1 covers 8 bases. V gave up 5 bases and J gave up 6 bases; unmatched junction bases: 5. From germline, CDR1 is SGHAT and CDR2 FQNNGV. This CDR3 region has 14 residues. The CDR3 DNA follows: TGTGCCAGCAGCCCGACAGGGGACGCCGGGGAGCTGTTTTTT. Amino acids: CASSPTGDAGELFF.

This CDR3 is CASSLDRPSTDTQYF. In nucleotides, the CDR3 is TGCGCCAGCAGCCTGGACAGACCTAGCACAGATACGCAGTATTTT. The chain couples TRBV5-1 to TRBJ2-3, with a tentative D call TRBD1 (6 bases). There are 15 residues in the CDR3. The V and J ends lost 4 bases and 0 bases respectively, with 12 bases between them. Germline lookup yields CDR1 SGHRS and CDR2 YFSETQ.

The J gene is TRBJ1-1, the V gene TRBV6-2 or TRBV6-3; no clear D gene. CDR1 is MNHEY and CDR2 is SVGEGT in the germline V gene. Trimming left V 0 bases short and J 4 bases short, with 18 bases between. CDR3 size: 17 residues. This CDR3 reads CASSYSSIAVEPTEAFF. The CDR3 DNA is TGTGCCAGCAGTTACTCGAGTATCGCCGTAGAGCCCACTGAAGCTTTCTTT.